This TCR beta chain was found in a study of T cells in Graves' hyperthyroidism and ophthalmopathy. For the study at large: Peripheral blood was drawn at first diagnosis, prior to all treatment.

Amplification of TCR beta CDR3 regions was performed using RNA transcripts as template. HTBI primers drove first-round RT-PCR of the TCR CDR3. TCRdb re-called the multiplex PCR reads through MiXCR, storing one row per CDR3 protein. Of around 520,000 distinct CDR3 sequences in the sample, 24% were seen once. Ophthalmopathy patients had moderate-to-severe active disease, CAS ≥3, NOSPECS ≥4, and disease duration under 3 months. Germline trimming cut 2 bases from V and 4 bases from J; bases unmatched to any gene: 7. The germline gives CDR1 SGHRS, CDR2 YFSETQ. This CDR3 region has 17 residues. Sequenced: blood. This receptor was identified in a woman aged 30 to 39 with Graves' ophthalmopathy. The chain uses TRBV5-1 and TRBJ2-2; 11 bases match TRBD1. CDR3 protein: CASSFGAGTGGTGELFF. Here the CDR3 DNA reads TGCGCCAGCAGCTTTGGGGCCGGGACAGGGGGCACCGGGGAGCTGTTTTTT.